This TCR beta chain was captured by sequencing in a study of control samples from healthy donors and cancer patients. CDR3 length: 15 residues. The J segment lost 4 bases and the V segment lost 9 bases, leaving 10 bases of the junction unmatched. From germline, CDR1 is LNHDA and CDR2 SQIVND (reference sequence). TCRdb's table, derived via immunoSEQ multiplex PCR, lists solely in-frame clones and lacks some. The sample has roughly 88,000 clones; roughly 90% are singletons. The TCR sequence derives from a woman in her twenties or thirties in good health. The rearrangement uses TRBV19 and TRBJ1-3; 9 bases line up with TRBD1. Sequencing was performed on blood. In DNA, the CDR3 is TGTGCCAGAGCAACCGGGACAGGGCGGGGAAACACCATATATTTT. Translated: CARATGTGRGNTIYF.